This T cell receptor (beta chain) was captured in a study of chronic HIV infection and antiretroviral therapy. TCRdb recomputed calls from the 5' RACE reads with MiXCR, one row per CDR3 protein. In the table there are approximately 30,000 distinct CDR3 sequences, over 7% of which are singletons. The sample holds many counts of this clonotype. Specimen: peripheral blood. The origin of this receptor is an adult who had HIV and had not received antiretroviral therapy, or was an uninfected healthy control (not recorded which).

The CDR3 DNA reads TGTGCCAGCAGTTTACCGGGGACGGGTAACTATGGCTACACCTTC. This sequence encodes CASSLPGTGNYGYTF. V gene TRBV28 combines with J gene TRBJ1-2; tentative D call: TRBD1 (5 bases). CDR1 and CDR2 (germline): MDHEN, SYDVKM. V was shortened by 2 bases and J by 1 base, with 11 bases between the two germline ends. The CDR3 contains 15 residues.